The source of this T cell receptor beta chain is a study of T cells expressing NK-cell markers. TCRdb re-called the 5' RACE reads; one entry per CDR3 protein, DNA not given. This table lists 500,000 to 700,000 distinct CDR3 sequences. The CDR3 runs 16 residues. Specimen: blood T cells: a sorted CD56 or NKG2C T cell subset, CD4+ or CD8+ T cells, or bulk PBMC T cells (not recorded which). The receptor comes from a man aged 18 to 30 in good health. J is TRBJ1-5 and V is TRBV12-3 or TRBV12-4; TCRdb's assignment of TRBD1 cannot be checked, as there is no DNA. This CDR3 reads CASSLGPGTGRAPQHF.